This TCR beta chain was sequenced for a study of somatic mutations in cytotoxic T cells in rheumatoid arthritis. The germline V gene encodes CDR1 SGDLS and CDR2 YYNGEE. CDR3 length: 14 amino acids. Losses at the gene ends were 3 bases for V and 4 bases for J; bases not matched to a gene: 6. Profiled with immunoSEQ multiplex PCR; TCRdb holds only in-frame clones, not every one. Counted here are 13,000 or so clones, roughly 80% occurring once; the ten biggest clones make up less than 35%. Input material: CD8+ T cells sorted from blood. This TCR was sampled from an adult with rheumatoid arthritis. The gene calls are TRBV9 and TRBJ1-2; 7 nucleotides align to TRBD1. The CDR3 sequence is CASSDTQGTYGYTF. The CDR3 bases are TGTGCCAGCAGCGATACACAGGGGACCTATGGCTACACCTTC.